This T cell receptor (beta chain) was captured in a study of T-cell memory formation after mild COVID-19. General study results and limits: Chiefly within CM and EM were the contracting CD4+ clones; CD8+ ones were within EMRA. In pre-infection memory, a portion of responding clones appeared, which suggested that cross-reactive memory joined. Day 15 to 85 contractors were CD4/CD8 balanced; later expanders leaned CD4+.

Trimming took off 0 bases at V and 9 bases at J, with 11 bases between the two ends. Germline values: CDR1 LGHDT, CDR2 YNNKEL (reference sequence). The CDR3 consists of 14 residues. A 5'RACE reaction primed in the constant segment made cDNA libraries of TCR alpha and TCR beta, and these carried sample barcodes and UMIs. TCRdb used MiXCR to reprocess the 5' RACE reads, holding one entry per CDR3 protein. The top ten clones hold about 25% of a sample with 75,000 to 95,000 distinct CDR3 sequences, about 13% of them seen once. With regard to this clonotype: As yet, its antigen is unknown.

This receptor was obtained from an adult woman who had mild COVID-19 (a few samples of this study predate the infection). Cell type and time point are not known. This chain joins TRBV3-1 and TRBJ2-2; TRBD1 is a possible D gene (5 bases). The sequencing sample was made of PBMCs or a T cell subset sorted from them (not recorded which). In nucleotides, the CDR3 is TGTGCCAGCAGCCAAGAGTCAGGGCGGAGGGAGCTGTTTTTT. Its translation: CASSQESGRRELFF.